These 17 T cell receptor beta chains were all obtained from the same sample, sequenced in a study of T cell repertoires in cytomegalovirus infection. Via MiXCR, TCRdb re-called the reads, giving one row per CDR3 protein. The top ten clones hold less than 15% of a sample with fewer than 850,000 distinct CDR3 sequences, 25% to 35% of them seen once. What these receptors recognize is not known. This specimen was cultured CD8+ T cells from PBMCs, taken from culture after CMV antigen stimulation. The receptors here all came from a human donor in good health (CMV status not recorded). Some clones in this sample may be carry-over from other donors' samples.

The chain combines TRBV19 with TRBJ1-5, with D unclear. V was clipped by 7 bases and J by 3 bases, with 16 bases between them. Germline CDR1 and CDR2: LNHDA and SQIVND (reference sequence). This CDR3 spans 15 amino acids. CDR3 sequence (DNA): TGTGCCAGTACCCCCCGAGGGTGGGACAATCAGCCCCAGCATTTT. It specifies CASTPRGWDNQPQHF.

The chain employs TRBV13 and TRBJ1-6, with TRBD1 matching 8 bases. Trimming took 3 bases from V and 9 from J; bases not matched to a gene: 4. Germline values: CDR1 PRHDT, CDR2 FYEKMQ (reference sequence). The CDR3 spans 14 residues. CDR3 coding DNA: TGTGCCAGCAGCTTCCGACAGGGGCCTTCACCCCTCCACTTT. Its translation is CASSFRQGPSPLHF.

V is TRBV5-1 and J is TRBJ1-5; tentatively, D is TRBD1 (6 bases). Germline CDR1 SGHRS, CDR2 YFSETQ. This CDR3 contains 15 residues. Trimming took 5 bases from V and 1 from J, leaving 13 bases between them. CDR3 DNA: TGCGCCAGCAGTCCTCAGGGGAGCAGCAATCAGCCCCAGCATTTT. This gives the protein CASSPQGSSNQPQHF.

This clonotype was counted between two and nine times. The gene calls are TRBV6-2 or TRBV6-3 and TRBJ1-1, with 10 bases lining up with TRBD1. The trim removed 6 bases at V and 4 bases at J, leaving 5 bases unmatched. The length of the CDR3 is 14 residues. Germline lookup yields CDR1 MNHEY and CDR2 SVGEGT. DNA for the CDR3: TGTGCCAGCAGATACGGACAGGGGGGCACTGAAGCTTTCTTT. Residues: CASRYGQGGTEAFF.

As DNA, the CDR3 is TGTGCCAGCAGTTACTCTCCCTACACTGAAGCTTTCTTT. Amino acids: CASSYSPYTEAFF. The rearrangement joins TRBV6-5 to TRBJ1-1; D uncertain. The germline V and J ends were trimmed by 0 bases and 3 bases, with 5 bases remaining between them. Per germline, CDR1 MNHEY and CDR2 SVGAGI. This CDR3 has 13 amino acids.

The chain joins TRBV12-3 or TRBV12-4 to TRBJ1-3; no reliable D call. V lost 1 base and J 0 bases, leaving 7 bases between the germline ends. The CDR3 runs to 15 residues. The CDR3 coding sequence is TGTGCCAGCAGTTTAGACACCACCTCTGGAAACACCATATATTTT. It yields the protein CASSLDTTSGNTIYF.

V usage is TRBV7-9 and J usage is TRBJ2-3; 9 nucleotides agree with TRBD1. Germline V lookup: CDR1 SEHNR, CDR2 FQNEAQ (reference sequence). V lost 5 bases, J lost 2 bases, and 8 bases stayed unmatched. The CDR3 is made up of 16 amino acids. CDR3 DNA sequence: TGTGCCAGCAGCGCCCGGACAGGGGCCTCCACAGATACGCAGTATTTT. This translates into CASSARTGASTDTQYF.

This clonotype was seen a few times. The rearrangement links TRBV12-3 or TRBV12-4 to TRBJ2-2, with 11 bases identical to TRBD2. This CDR3 contains 16 residues. Unmatched junction bases numbered 3, after V lost 5 bases and J lost 1 base. CDR3 residues: CASSHTSGGNTGELFF. The CDR3 DNA reads TGTGCCAGCAGTCATACTAGCGGGGGGAACACCGGGGAGCTGTTTTTT.

This clonotype was counted ten times or more. The V and J genes are TRBV6-2 or TRBV6-3 and TRBJ2-2; 7 bases are a match to TRBD1. The CDR3 consists of 15 residues. CDR1 and CDR2 (germline): MNHEY, SVGEGT. The trim removed 1 base at V and 3 bases at J, leaving 2 bases unmatched. CDR3 region: CASSYFGTDTGELFF. The CDR3 coding sequence is TGTGCCAGCAGTTACTTCGGGACAGACACCGGGGAGCTGTTTTTT.

The J gene is TRBJ1-1, the V gene TRBV5-5, with D possibly matching TRBD1 (5 bases). Trimming took 6 bases from V and 3 from J, leaving 15 bases between them. Germline V gene data show CDR1 as SGHKS and CDR2 as YYEKEE (reference sequence). This CDR3 comprises 14 residues. In DNA form, the CDR3 reads TGTGCCAGCATGGGACGGGTGGGGGACACTGAAGCTTTCTTT. Residues: CASMGRVGDTEAFF.

This clonotype showed up just a few times. The V gene is TRBV6-1, the J gene TRBJ1-3; 10 bases map to TRBD1. The CDR3 consists of 15 residues. Germline V lookup: CDR1 MNHNS, CDR2 SASEGT. Unmatched junction bases numbered 8, after V lost 4 bases and J lost 8 bases. CDR3 in amino acids: CASSVGQGGSDTIYF. For the CDR3, the DNA is TGTGCCAGCAGTGTCGGACAGGGGGGCTCGGACACCATATATTTT.

CDR3 DNA: TGTGCCAGCCTTGGGGCCACAGATACGCAGTATTTT. It translates to CASLGATDTQYF. The chain uses TRBV2 and TRBJ2-3; D possibly corresponds to TRBD1 (5 bases). Per the germline V gene, CDR1 is SNHLY and CDR2 is FYNNEI. Between the trimmed V and J ends, which lost 8 bases and 2 bases, there was a span of 8 bases. This CDR3 is built from 12 residues.

The rearrangement joins TRBV5-6 to TRBJ2-1; 7 bases map to TRBD1. The CDR3 is 15 amino acids. Trimming removed 7 bases from V and 4 bases from J; junction bases left unmatched: 11. The germline V gene encodes CDR1 SGHDT and CDR2 YYEEEE. CDR3 sequence reads: CASESDRASYNEQFF. As DNA, the CDR3 is TGTGCCAGCGAATCCGACAGGGCAAGTTACAATGAGCAGTTCTTC.

This clonotype appeared a few times. This sequence joins TRBV7-9 and TRBJ2-3, with D hard to call. V was clipped by 3 bases and J by 0 bases, with 13 bases between them. Germline V gene sequence: CDR1 SEHNR, CDR2 FQNEAQ (reference sequence). The CDR3 contains 16 residues. This CDR3 is CASSFPLGPSTDTQYF. CDR3 in DNA: TGTGCCAGCAGCTTCCCCTTGGGCCCTAGCACAGATACGCAGTATTTT.

The J gene is TRBJ2-1, the V gene TRBV14; perhaps D is TRBD1 or TRBD2 (6 bases each). V was pared by 6 bases and J by 5 bases, with 20 bases between. CDR3 size: 16 residues. Germline loops: CDR1 SGHDN, CDR2 FVKESK. The CDR3 bases are TGTGCCAGCAGGGTCGGGGGCTCGGTTATCGACAATGAGCAGTTCTTC. Translating gives CASRVGGSVIDNEQFF.

This clonotype was detected only a few times. The chain has TRBV29-1 and TRBJ2-3; tentative D call: TRBD1 (5 bases). CDR3 length equals 15 residues. Germline V CDR1 and CDR2: SQVTM, ANQGSEA. Trimming removed 0 bases from V and 4 bases from J, with 14 bases in between. The CDR3 coding sequence is TGCAGCGTTGAAGATGATAAGGGGTTGGCAGATACGCAGTATTTT. Its translation: CSVEDDKGLADTQYF.

Here the CDR3 DNA reads TGTGCCAGCAGCCAAGATGCCCCGTACAATGAGCAGTTCTTC. Its protein is CASSQDAPYNEQFF. The V gene is TRBV14, the J gene TRBJ2-1; no definite D call. CDR1 and CDR2 from the germline V gene are SGHDN and FVKESK. V was trimmed by 0 bases and J by 4 bases, leaving 7 bases between them. CDR3 length: 14 residues.